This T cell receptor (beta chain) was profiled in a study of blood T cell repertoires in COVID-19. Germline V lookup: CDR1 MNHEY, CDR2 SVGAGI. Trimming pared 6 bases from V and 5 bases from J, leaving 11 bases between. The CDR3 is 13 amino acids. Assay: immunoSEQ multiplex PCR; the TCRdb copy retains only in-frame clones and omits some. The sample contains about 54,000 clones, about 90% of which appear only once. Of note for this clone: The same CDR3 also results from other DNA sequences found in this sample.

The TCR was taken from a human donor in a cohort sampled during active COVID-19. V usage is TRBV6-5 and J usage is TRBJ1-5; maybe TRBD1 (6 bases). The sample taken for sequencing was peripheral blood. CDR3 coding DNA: TGTGCCAGCAGCAGGGGCGGTGATCAGCCCCAGCATTTT. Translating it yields CASSRGGDQPQHF.